The entry below gives a single T cell receptor (beta chain) sequence along with its context. Followed longitudinally, the Seattle patients had been enrolled during active infection. This specimen comes from a study of blood T cell repertoires in COVID-19. About the research overall: Samples came from the United States, Italy and Spain, spanning acute and convalescent COVID-19. Sample material is recorded as cDNA or gDNA derived from T cells, B-cell-depleted T cells, or PBMCs.

Data came from immunoSEQ multiplex PCR; TCRdb stores just in-frame clones and leaves some out. The sample has around 400,000 clones, 70% to 90% seen once. Trimming took off 4 bases at V and 8 bases at J, with 17 bases between the two ends. CDR3 length: 14 amino acids. CDR1 and CDR2 (germline): MNHEY, SMNVEV (reference sequence). Sample: peripheral blood. The TCR sequence derives from a woman aged 55-69 years with COVID-19, enrolled during active disease. The chain combines TRBV27 with TRBJ1-2; a weak D match, TRBD1 (5 bases). The CDR3 region is CASSSNLGASGYTF. The CDR3 DNA reads as TGTGCCAGCAGTTCTAATCTAGGGGCCTCGGGCTACACCTTC.